The 9 T cell receptor beta chains presented below share a single source sample, sequenced in a study of cytomegalovirus exposure and HLA in healthy donors. PCR used 60 Vbeta primers and 13 Jbeta primers. Only in-frame clones appear in the TCRdb table, and some are missing; sequencing was by immunoSEQ multiplex PCR. The record lists about 200,000 clones, of which the ten most abundant hold 0.9% to 1.4%. What was sequenced was PBMCs. Every receptor here comes from a girl aged 2-10 years in good health and CMV-seropositive.

The chain combines TRBV7-9 with TRBJ2-5, with 10 bases lining up with TRBD2. J gave up 5 bases and V 1 base, and 7 bases lay outside the gene matches. The CDR3 consists of 16 residues. Germline V gene lookup returns CDR1 SEHNR and CDR2 FQNEAQ (reference sequence). In DNA, the CDR3 is TGTGCCAGCAGCTTAGGAGCGGGAGGGCCGGGGGAGACCCAGTACTTC. This encodes CASSLGAGGPGETQYF. The full variable domain, with the rest looked up from reference TRBV7-9 and TRBJ2-5, is DTGVSQNPRHKITKRGQNVTFRCDPISEHNRLYWYRQTLGQGPEFLTYFQNEAQLEKSRLLSDRFSAERPKGSFSTLEIQRTEQGDSAMYLCASSLGAGGPGETQYFGPGTRLLVL.

The chain links TRBV7-8 to TRBJ2-1; D unclear. Germline loops: CDR1 SGHVS, CDR2 FQNEAQ. V lost 5 bases to trimming and J lost 0 bases, with 11 bases between them. The CDR3 has 15 amino acids. The CDR3 spells CASSPTPSSYNEQFF. The DNA for the CDR3 is TGTGCCAGCAGCCCGACTCCGAGCTCCTACAATGAGCAGTTCTTC.

The chain links TRBV19 to TRBJ2-7; 11 bases are a match to TRBD1. The CDR3 loop spans 14 amino acids. Unmatched junction bases numbered 5, after V lost 6 bases and J lost 4 bases. Germline CDR1 and CDR2: LNHDA and SQIVND (reference sequence). In DNA form, the CDR3 reads TGTGCCAGTAGCCCTGGACAGGGGGCATACGAGCAGTACTTC. It is translated as CASSPGQGAYEQYF.

The chain recombines TRBV21-1 with TRBJ2-3; the D call in the table, TRBD2, was not verified against the DNA. TRBV21-1 is designated a pseudogene. This CDR3 contains 13 residues. DNA of the CDR3: TGTGCCAGCAGCAGCCGGGGGACCGGTACGCAGTATTTT. Protein sequence: CASSSRGTGTQYF.

V is TRBV6-5 and J is TRBJ2-5; D might be TRBD2 (7 bases). The CDR3 covers 16 residues. The germline V gene has CDR1 MNHEY and CDR2 SVGAGI. Trimming pared 2 bases from V and 7 bases from J, leaving 20 bases between. CDR3 coding DNA: TGTGCCAGCAGTTACACGCAGAATAGGGGGGGAGGGACCCAGTACTTC. The encoded protein is CASSYTQNRGGGTQYF.

The chain employs TRBV7-9 and TRBJ2-2; no clear D gene. The CDR3 sequence is 12 residues long. Trimming pared 8 bases from V and 0 bases from J, leaving 4 bases between. Germline CDR1 and CDR2: SEHNR and FQNEAQ (reference sequence). The chain's CDR3 is CASPANTGELFF. Written as DNA, the CDR3 is TGTGCCAGCCCGGCGAACACCGGGGAGCTGTTTTTT.

This rearrangement joins TRBV30 to TRBJ2-5; D perhaps matches TRBD1 (6 bases). TRBJ2-7 matches the DNA end more closely, so the J call is doubtful. The germline V gene has CDR1 GTSNPN and CDR2 SVGIG (reference sequence). The CDR3 is 12 amino acids. CDR3 sequence reads: CASETGTYEQYF. The CDR3 DNA reads as TGTGCCAGCGAAACAGGGACGTACGAGCAGTACTTC.

The rearrangement links TRBV6-5 to TRBJ2-1, with a possible D match to TRBD2 (6 bases). The CDR3 totals 14 residues. The V gene lost 6 bases and the J gene lost 0 bases, with 9 bases spanning the gap. Per germline, CDR1 MNHEY and CDR2 SVGAGI. CDR3 nucleotide sequence: TGTGCCAGCAGGAGGGACTTCTCCTACAATGAGCAGTTCTTC. Translating it yields CASRRDFSYNEQFF.

The V call is TRBV28, the J call TRBJ1-5, with D possibly being TRBD1 (5 bases). Germline V CDR1 and CDR2: MDHEN, SYDVKM. The CDR3 totals 16 residues. Deletions cut 2 bases from V and 3 bases from J, with 14 bases between. CDR3 in amino acids: CASSLPSGGANQPQHF. As DNA, the CDR3 is TGTGCCAGCAGTTTACCGTCGGGTGGGGCCAATCAGCCCCAGCATTTT.